This T cell receptor (beta chain) comes out of a study of T cells in Graves' hyperthyroidism and ophthalmopathy. This clonotype occurred many times. TCR beta CDR3 regions were amplified from RNA. The TCR CDR3 first-round RT-PCR relied on the HTBI primer set. In TCRdb, the multiplex PCR reads were re-called with MiXCR into one record per CDR3 protein. Among 350,000 or so distinct CDR3 sequences listed, 15% to 20% were seen once. Germline loops: CDR1 DFQATT, CDR2 SNEGSKA (reference sequence). V was cut by 2 bases and J by 0 bases, with 8 bases left in between. This CDR3 region has 13 residues. The sample was blood. The sequence was collected from a woman aged 40 to 49 with Graves' ophthalmopathy. The rearrangement uses TRBV20-1 and TRBJ2-7, with a possible D match to TRBD2 (6 bases). The CDR3 DNA sequence: TGCAGTGCTAGATCCGGGAGCTCCTACGAGCAGTACTTC. Its protein is CSARSGSSYEQYF.